This TCR beta chain emerged from a study of Graves' ophthalmopathy and Graves' hyperthyroidism. Study observations and caveats: Blood shared most expanded thyroid clonotypes above 0.001 frequency.

V lost 0 bases and J 6 bases, leaving 14 bases between the germline ends. This CDR3 comprises 16 residues. The germline CDR1 and CDR2 sequences are LNHNV and YYDKDF (reference sequence). TCR beta CDR3 amplification used RNA transcripts. An initial RT-PCR round employing HTBI primers preceded a second-round multiplex PCR. TCRdb reprocessed the multiplex PCR reads via MiXCR and lists one record per CDR3 protein. Found here are hundreds of thousands of distinct CDR3 sequences, over 40% of them singletons; the top ten hold 3% to 4%. On this clonotype itself: Its antigen is unknown.

The source of this sequence is an adult man with Graves' ophthalmopathy. The rearrangement uses TRBV15 and TRBJ2-2; D is perhaps TRBD2 (5 bases). The sequenced material came from peripheral blood. CDR3 loop: CATSRDRGFLAGELFF. DNA of the CDR3: TGTGCCACCAGCAGAGATAGAGGGTTCCTCGCCGGGGAGCTGTTTTTT.